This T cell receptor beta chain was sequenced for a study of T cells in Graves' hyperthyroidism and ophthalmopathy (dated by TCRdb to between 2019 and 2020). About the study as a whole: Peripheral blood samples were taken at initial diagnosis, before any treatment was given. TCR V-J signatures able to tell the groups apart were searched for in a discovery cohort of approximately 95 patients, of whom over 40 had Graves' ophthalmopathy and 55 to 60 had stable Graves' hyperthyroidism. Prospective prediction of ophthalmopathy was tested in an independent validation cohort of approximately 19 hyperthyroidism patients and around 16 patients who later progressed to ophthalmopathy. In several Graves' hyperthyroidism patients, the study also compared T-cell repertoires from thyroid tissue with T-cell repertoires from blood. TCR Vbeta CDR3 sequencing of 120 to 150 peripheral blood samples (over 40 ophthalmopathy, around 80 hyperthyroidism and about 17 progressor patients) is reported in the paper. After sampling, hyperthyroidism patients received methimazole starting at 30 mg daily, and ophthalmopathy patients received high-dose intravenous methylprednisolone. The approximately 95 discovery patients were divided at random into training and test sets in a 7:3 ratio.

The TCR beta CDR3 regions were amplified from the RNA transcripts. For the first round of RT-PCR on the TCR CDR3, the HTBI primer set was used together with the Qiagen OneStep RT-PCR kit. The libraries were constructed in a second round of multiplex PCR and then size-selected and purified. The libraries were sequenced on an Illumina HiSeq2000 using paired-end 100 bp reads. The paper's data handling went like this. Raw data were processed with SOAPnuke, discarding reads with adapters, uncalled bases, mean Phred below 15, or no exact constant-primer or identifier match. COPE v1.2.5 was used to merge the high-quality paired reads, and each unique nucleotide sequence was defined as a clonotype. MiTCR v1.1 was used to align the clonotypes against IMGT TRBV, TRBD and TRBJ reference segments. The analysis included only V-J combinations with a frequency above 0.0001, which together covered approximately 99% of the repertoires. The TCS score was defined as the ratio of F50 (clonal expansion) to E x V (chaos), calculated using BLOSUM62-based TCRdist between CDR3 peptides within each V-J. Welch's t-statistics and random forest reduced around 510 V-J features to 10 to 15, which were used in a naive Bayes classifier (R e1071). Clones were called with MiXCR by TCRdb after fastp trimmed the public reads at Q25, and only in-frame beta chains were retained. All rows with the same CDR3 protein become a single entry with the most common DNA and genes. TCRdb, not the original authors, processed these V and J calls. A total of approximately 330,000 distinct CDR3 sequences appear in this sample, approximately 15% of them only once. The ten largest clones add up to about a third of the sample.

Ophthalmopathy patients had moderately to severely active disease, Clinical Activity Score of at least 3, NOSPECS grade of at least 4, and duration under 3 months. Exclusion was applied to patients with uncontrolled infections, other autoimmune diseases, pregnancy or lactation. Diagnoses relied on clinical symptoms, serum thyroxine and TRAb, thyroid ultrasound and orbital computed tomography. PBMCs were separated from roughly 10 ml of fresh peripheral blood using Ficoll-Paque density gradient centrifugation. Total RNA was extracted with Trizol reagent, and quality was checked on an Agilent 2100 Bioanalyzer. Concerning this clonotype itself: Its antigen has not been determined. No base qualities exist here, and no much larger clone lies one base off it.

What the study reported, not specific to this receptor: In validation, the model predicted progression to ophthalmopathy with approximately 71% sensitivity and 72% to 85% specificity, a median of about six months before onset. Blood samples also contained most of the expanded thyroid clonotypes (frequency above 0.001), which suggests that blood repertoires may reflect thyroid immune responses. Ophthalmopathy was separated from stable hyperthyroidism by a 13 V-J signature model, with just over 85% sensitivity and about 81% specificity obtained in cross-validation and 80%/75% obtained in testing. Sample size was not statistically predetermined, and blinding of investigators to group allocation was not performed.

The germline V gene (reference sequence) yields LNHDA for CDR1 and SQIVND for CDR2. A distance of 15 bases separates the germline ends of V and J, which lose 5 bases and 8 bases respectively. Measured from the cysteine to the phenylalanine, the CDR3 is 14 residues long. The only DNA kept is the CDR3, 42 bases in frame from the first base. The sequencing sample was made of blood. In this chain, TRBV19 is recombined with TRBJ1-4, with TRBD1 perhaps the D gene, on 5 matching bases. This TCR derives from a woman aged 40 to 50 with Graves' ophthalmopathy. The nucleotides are TGTGCCAGTAGTGTGGATGGGGCTTGGGAAAAACTGTTTTTT. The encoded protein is CASSVDGAWEKLFF.